The 20 T cell receptor beta chains listed next were all sequenced from one sample in a study of blood T cells in healthy people across ages. A second PCR of 7 to 11 cycles used a sample-barcoded 5' primer and a J-beta primer mix. TCRdb analysed the 5' RACE reads with MiXCR anew, one entry per CDR3 protein. The sample yields 660,000 or so distinct CDR3 sequences, about 53% seen once. Specimen: blood. Receptors were obtained from a man in his sixties in good health.

The chain links TRBV5-1 to TRBJ2-6; a weak D match, TRBD2 (5 bases). The V end was cut by 6 bases, the J end by 4 bases, with 8 bases between. Germline-derived CDR1 and CDR2 are SGHRS and YFSETQ. The CDR3 is 13 amino acids. CDR3 loop: CASKDSGANVLTF. The CDR3 DNA reads as TGCGCCAGCAAGGACTCAGGGGCCAACGTCCTGACTTTC.

The chain recombines TRBV29-1 with TRBJ1-2, with 7 bases lining up with TRBD1. The CDR3 covers 12 residues. The germline CDR1 and CDR2 sequences are SQVTM and ANQGSEA. J gave up 8 bases and V 4 bases, and 7 bases lay outside the gene matches. The CDR3 DNA reads as TGCAGCGTTGGAGAGGGGGCGCGGGGCTACACCTTC. It codes for CSVGEGARGYTF.

This clonotype was observed a handful of times. A read error may be the cause here, since a much bigger clone is one base away. This chain uses TRBV20-1 with TRBJ2-5; TRBD2 aligns across 13 bases. Germline trimming cut 5 bases from V and 11 bases from J; bases unmatched to any gene: 11. CDR3 length: 14 amino acids. The germline V gene encodes CDR1 DFQATT and CDR2 SNEGSKA (reference sequence). The CDR3 DNA follows: TGCAGTGCTCCACTAGCGGGGGGGTACAATGAGCAGTACTTC. Translation: CSAPLAGGYNEQYF.

The chain links TRBV7-9 to TRBJ1-6, with D hard to call. This CDR3 contains 16 residues. Trimming pared 1 base from V and 0 bases from J, leaving 7 bases between. The germline V gene has CDR1 SEHNR and CDR2 FQNEAQ (reference sequence). CDR3 region: CASSLGSISYNSPLHF. The DNA of the CDR3 is TGTGCCAGCAGCTTAGGGAGTATCTCCTATAATTCACCCCTCCACTTT.

The J gene is TRBJ2-7, the V gene TRBV20-1; TRBD1 or TRBD2 may be the D gene (5 bases each). The DNA end favors TRBJ2-5, so the J call may be wrong. The CDR3 covers 12 residues. Per germline, CDR1 DFQATT and CDR2 SNEGSKA (reference sequence). This chain's CDR3 is CSARDRGQTQYF. As DNA, the CDR3 is TGCAGTGCTAGAGATCGGGGACAGACCCAGTACTTC.

A note on this clonotype: At one boundary the junction diverges from the germline segment, which might be a read error. The chain uses TRBV29-1 and TRBJ2-4, with D perhaps given as TRBD1 or TRBD2 (7 bases each). TRBJ2-5 matches the DNA end more closely, so the J call is doubtful. CDR1 is SQVTM and CDR2 is ANQGSEA in the germline V gene. The CDR3 contains 13 residues. The CDR3 sequence: CSIDRAGEETQYF. Here the CDR3 DNA reads TGCAGCATTGACAGGGCGGGGGAAGAGACCCAGTACTTC.

This clonotype was seen a few times. This chain joins TRBV4-1 and TRBJ2-5, with 8 bases that match TRBD1. Germline CDR1 is MGHRA and CDR2 is YSYEKL. V trimming: 0 bases; J trimming: 5 bases; junction bases outside the gene matches: 5. This CDR3 is 15 amino acids long. This CDR3 is CASSQDKGQDETQYF. The CDR3 nucleotides read TGCGCCAGCAGCCAAGATAAGGGACAGGATGAGACCCAGTACTTC.

This rearrangement joins TRBV2 to TRBJ2-1; perhaps D is TRBD1 or TRBD2 (6 bases each). The germline gives CDR1 SNHLY, CDR2 FYNNEI. The CDR3 is made up of 16 amino acids. Trimming stripped 0 bases from V and 8 bases from J, with 17 bases between. CDR3 nucleotide sequence: TGTGCCAGCAGTGAAGCCGGGGGCATTCATGAGGATGAGCAGTTCTTC. Encoded protein: CASSEAGGIHEDEQFF. The full variable domain, completed using reference TRBV2 and TRBJ2-1, is EPEVTQTPSHQVTQMGQEVILRCVPISNHLYFYWYRQILGQKVEFLVSFYNNEISEKSEIFDDQFSVERPDGSNFTLKIRSTKLEDSAMYFCASSEAGGIHEDEQFFGPGTRLTVL.

With respect to this clonotype: This could be a read error, since a much larger clone is one nucleotide away. The chain carries TRBV3-1 and TRBJ2-1; D call uncertain. V lost 3 bases to trimming and J lost 13 bases, with 13 bases between them. This CDR3 region has 12 residues. The germline V gene encodes CDR1 LGHDT and CDR2 YNNKEL (reference sequence). Here the CDR3 DNA reads TGTGCCAGCAGCCAGGGTGAGGAGACCCAGTTCTTC. Protein product: CASSQGEETQFF.

The chain carries TRBV10-3 and TRBJ1-2, with D possibly matching TRBD1 (5 bases). Germline CDR1 and CDR2: ENHRY and SYGVKD. The V gene lost 3 bases and the J gene lost 4 bases, with 9 bases spanning the gap. The CDR3 consists of 13 residues. The CDR3: CAISDGRVYGYTF. In DNA form, the CDR3 reads TGTGCCATCAGTGACGGCAGGGTCTATGGCTACACCTTC.

DNA of the CDR3: TGTGCCAGCAGCTTCAGCGGGGGGGCCAATGAGCAGTTCTTC. Its protein is CASSFSGGANEQFF. The chain links TRBV4-2 to TRBJ2-1; 10 bases line up with TRBD2. J was trimmed by 6 bases and V by 5 bases; bases with no gene match: 4. Germline loops: CDR1 LGHNA, CDR2 YNFKEQ. The CDR3 contains 14 residues.

This clonotype was recorded only once. This sequence joins TRBV7-9 and TRBJ1-1; 8 nucleotides line up with TRBD1. After removal of 0 bases from V and 3 bases from J, the junction contained 9 bases not matched to a gene. CDR1 and CDR2 (germline): SEHNR, FQNEAQ (reference sequence). The CDR3 runs to 17 residues. CDR3 sequence: CASSLALNRGRDTEAFF. CDR3 nucleotides: TGTGCCAGCAGCTTAGCTCTTAACAGGGGGAGGGACACTGAAGCTTTCTTT.

The sample holds a few counts of this clonotype. The rearrangement links TRBV5-1 to TRBJ2-5; 10 positions agree with TRBD1. Trimming at V came to 1 base and at J to 4 bases, leaving 10 bases not matched to a gene. Germline assignment: CDR1 SGHRS and CDR2 YFSETQ. The CDR3 spans 17 residues. CDR3 in DNA: TGCGCCAGCAGCTTGACCCCCGGGACAGGGGAGGTAGAGACCCAGTACTTC. Translated: CASSLTPGTGEVETQYF.

The chain couples TRBV7-8 to TRBJ2-1; no clear D. Germline V gene data show CDR1 as SGHVS and CDR2 as FQNEAQ. The CDR3 length is 13 residues. The V end lost 4 bases, the J end lost 6 bases, and 10 bases lay between the germline ends. CDR3 sequence: CASSSVVFNEQFF. The CDR3 region has the DNA TGTGCCAGCAGCTCGGTAGTTTTCAATGAGCAGTTCTTC.

The V gene is TRBV5-1, the J gene TRBJ2-6; a possible D gene is TRBD1 (5 bases). The germline V gene encodes CDR1 SGHRS and CDR2 YFSETQ. This CDR3 spans 16 amino acids. Trimming pared 4 bases from V and 0 bases from J, leaving 11 bases between. Written as DNA, the CDR3 is TGCGCCAGCAGCGCAGCAGGGCACTCTGGGGCCAACGTCCTGACTTTC. Amino acids: CASSAAGHSGANVLTF. Using reference TRBV5-1 and TRBJ2-6 for the parts outside the CDR3, the full variable domain is KAGVTQTPRYLIKTRGQQVTLSCSPISGHRSVSWYQQTPGQGLQFLFEYFSETQRNKGNFPGRFSGRQFSNSRSEMNVSTLELGDSALYLCASSAAGHSGANVLTFGAGSRLTVL.

The sample holds many counts of this clonotype. The V call is TRBV24-1, the J call TRBJ2-1; D possibly corresponds to TRBD1 (5 bases). CDR1 and CDR2 (germline): KGHDR, SFDVKD. CDR3 length equals 13 residues. Trimming shortened V by 5 bases and J by 6 bases, and 10 bases separated the two germline ends. Here the CDR3 DNA reads TGTGCCACCAGTGCTGGACATATCAATGAGCAGTTCTTC. As protein: CATSAGHINEQFF.

The V and J genes are TRBV5-1 and TRBJ2-5; D is uncertain. Trimming took off 4 bases at V and 5 bases at J, with 18 bases between the two ends. Germline V CDR1 and CDR2: SGHRS, YFSETQ. This CDR3 region has 15 residues. DNA of the CDR3: TGCGCCAGCAGCACTCGCGCAGGTGAAGGTGAGACCCAGTACTTC. Its translation: CASSTRAGEGETQYF. The variable domain in full, with the rest retrieved from reference TRBV5-1 and TRBJ2-5, is KAGVTQTPRYLIKTRGQQVTLSCSPISGHRSVSWYQQTPGQGLQFLFEYFSETQRNKGNFPGRFSGRQFSNSRSEMNVSTLELGDSALYLCASSTRAGEGETQYFGPGTRLLVL.

The chain links TRBV6-2 or TRBV6-3 to TRBJ2-5, with TRBD2 matching 8 bases. Germline CDR1 is MNHEY and CDR2 is SVGEGT. This CDR3 is built from 13 residues. The V gene end was trimmed by 9 bases and the J gene end by 4 bases; junction bases not matched to a gene: 7. The chain's CDR3 is CASSGTYRETQYF. As DNA, the CDR3 is TGTGCCAGTAGCGGGACCTACCGAGAGACCCAGTACTTC.

This clonotype was counted a single time. V is TRBV2 and J is TRBJ2-1, with 9 bases identical to TRBD2. This CDR3 has 16 amino acids. Germline V CDR1 and CDR2: SNHLY, FYNNEI. V gave up 6 bases and J gave up 7 bases; unmatched junction bases: 13. The CDR3 is CASRGRRGGSSNEQFF. CDR3 sequence (DNA): TGTGCCAGCAGGGGCAGGCGGGGGGGCTCGAGTAATGAGCAGTTCTTC.

The rearrangement uses TRBV5-1 and TRBJ2-3; D assignment may be TRBD1 or TRBD2 (6 bases each). Germline V CDR1 and CDR2: SGHRS, YFSETQ. The CDR3 extends over 15 amino acids. Trimming cost V 4 bases and J 5 bases, with 17 bases left between them. For the CDR3, the DNA is TGCGCCAGCAGCGGATATTCGGGGGACATAGATACGCAGTATTTT. Residues: CASSGYSGDIDTQYF.